Listed below are T cell receptor beta chains from one sample, sequenced in a study of blood T cell repertoires in COVID-19. The assay was immunoSEQ multiplex PCR, and TCRdb's table has in-frame clones only and misses some. Of some 260,000 clones in the sample, roughly 87% are singletons; the top ten hold around 3%. The material sequenced was peripheral blood. These receptors all stem from a man aged 18 to 29 with active or convalescent COVID-19. Both conserved end residues are part of each CDR3. The D gene is left open where the match is weak. Only part of the rows carry a size: once, few, many, or a class if the clone is expanded.

abundance	v_gene	d_gene	j_gene	CDR3aa	CDR3nt
few	TRBV5-6	.	TRBJ1-4	CASSPGRGLTNEKLFF	TGTGCCAGCAGCCCAGGGAGGGGATTAACTAATGAAAAACTGTTTTTT
.	TRBV5-1	.	TRBJ1-3	CASSLHKSSGNTIYF	TGCGCCAGCAGCTTGCATAAGAGCTCTGGAAACACCATATATTTT
.	TRBV5-4	.	TRBJ2-7	CASSAPGGDEQYF	TGTGCCAGCAGCGCGCCCGGCGGGGACGAGCAGTACTTC
.	TRBV10-2	.	TRBJ1-2	CASSERDYGYGYTF	TGCGCCAGCAGTGAGCGGGATTACGGCTATGGCTACACCTTC
.	TRBV30	.	TRBJ1-4	CAWSAGASEKLFF	TGTGCCTGGAGTGCAGGGGCGAGTGAAAAACTGTTTTTT
once	TRBV9	.	TRBJ1-4	CASSFSEGPLGEKLFF	TGTGCCAGCAGCTTCTCGGAGGGGCCCTTGGGTGAAAAACTGTTTTTT
.	TRBV11-2	.	TRBJ1-6	CASSLGLDTNSPLHF	TGTGCCAGCAGCTTAGGGTTGGACACCAATTCACCCCTCCACTTT
.	TRBV13	TRBD1	TRBJ2-3	CASSLGTESTDTQYF	TGTGCCAGCAGCCTAGGGACAGAAAGCACAGATACGCAGTATTTT
.	TRBV7-2	TRBD2	TRBJ2-1	CASSLDRLAGIF	TGTGCCAGCAGCTTAGACAGACTAGCGGGTATCTTC
.	TRBV11-2	.	TRBJ1-6	CASSLGPNNSPLHF	TGTGCCAGCAGCTTAGGGCCCAATAATTCACCCCTCCACTTT
.	TRBV19	TRBD1	TRBJ1-6	CASRPQTGGNSPLHF	TGTGCCAGTAGACCTCAAACAGGGGGTAATTCACCCCTCCACTTT
few	TRBV4-1	TRBD1	TRBJ2-7	CASSQALTGRYEQYF	TGCGCCAGCAGCCAAGCTCTGACAGGGCGCTACGAGCAGTACTTC
.	TRBV30	.	TRBJ1-3	CAWKHRGNTIYF	TGTGCCTGGAAACACAGGGGAAACACCATATATTTT
.	TRBV28	.	TRBJ2-3	CASSLALATDTQYF	TGTGCCAGCAGTTTAGCCCTAGCGACAGATACGCAGTATTTT
.	TRBV20-1	TRBD1	TRBJ2-1	CSASLDRVEFF	TGCAGTGCTAGTCTCGACAGGGTGGAGTTCTTC
.	TRBV27	.	TRBJ1-1	CASTTHPLDGGTEAFF	TGTGCCAGCACCACCCACCCCCTAGATGGTGGCACTGAAGCTTTCTTT
.	TRBV15	TRBD2	TRBJ2-1	CATSTEAGAKNEQFF	TGTGCCACCAGCACAGAAGCGGGAGCAAAAAATGAGCAGTTCTTC
.	TRBV12-5	.	TRBJ2-2	CASGFGVSGHAGELFF	TGTGCTAGTGGTTTCGGGGTATCGGGTCACGCCGGGGAGCTGTTTTTT
.	TRBV6-1	.	TRBJ1-2	CASSEALFRVGPNYGYTF	TGTGCCAGCAGTGAAGCGCTGTTCAGGGTGGGCCCTAACTATGGCTACACCTTC
few	TRBV7-9	.	TRBJ2-7	CASSPPGAGDEQYF	TGTGCCAGCAGCCCCCCTGGGGCCGGTGACGAGCAGTACTTC
.	TRBV9	.	TRBJ2-7	CASSEGGGSSYEQYF	TGTGCCAGCAGCGAGGGGGGCGGGAGCTCCTACGAGCAGTACTTC
.	TRBV12-3/TRBV12-4	.	TRBJ2-1	CASSGVVEQFF	TGTGCCAGCAGTGGAGTGGTTGAGCAGTTCTTC
.	TRBV4-1	TRBD1	TRBJ1-5	CASSQWQGANQPQHF	TGCGCCAGCAGCCAGTGGCAGGGGGCAAATCAGCCCCAGCATTTT
few	TRBV10-2	TRBD1	TRBJ1-2	CASRDRVTYGYTF	TGCGCCAGTCGGGACAGGGTAACCTATGGCTACACCTTC
.	TRBV10-3	TRBD1	TRBJ2-5	CAISAAGGGETQYF	TGTGCCATCAGTGCGGCAGGGGGCGGAGAGACCCAGTACTTC
.	TRBV6-2/TRBV6-3	.	TRBJ2-1	CASSTVMKGDFNEQFF	TGTGCCAGCAGTACCGTGATGAAGGGGGATTTTAATGAGCAGTTCTTC
.	TRBV6-6	TRBD1	TRBJ1-1	CANRQGMNTEAFF	TGTGCCAACAGACAGGGCATGAACACTGAAGCTTTCTTT
.	TRBV28	TRBD2	TRBJ2-3	CASSLSGRSTDTQYF	TGTGCCAGCAGCCTTAGCGGGAGGAGTACAGATACGCAGTATTTT
once	TRBV11-2	TRBD2	TRBJ2-7	CASSLVLAAKSYEQYF	TGTGCCAGCAGCTTAGTCCTAGCGGCAAAGTCCTACGAGCAGTACTTC